Listed here is a single T cell receptor beta chain. Looked up from germline, CDR1 is LGHNA and CDR2 is YSLEER. After removal of 0 bases from V and 4 bases from J, the junction contained 3 bases not matched to a gene. The CDR3 is 14 residues long. Then a second PCR, running about 6 to 11 cycles, was carried out with a sample-barcoded 5' primer and a J-beta primer mix. Sequencing recovered at least 3 million CDR3-containing paired-end reads from each sample. A single record per CDR3 protein comes from TCRdb applying MiXCR to the 5' RACE reads. The data contain over 950,000 distinct CDR3 sequences, just over 50% of them singletons. The data derive from a study of blood T cells in healthy people across ages.

V usage is TRBV4-3 and J usage is TRBJ2-7, with 7 bases identical to TRBD2. Material: blood. This TCR was sampled from a woman in her sixties in good health. CDR3 in amino acids: CASSQELAIYEQYF. DNA for the CDR3: TGCGCCAGCAGCCAAGAACTAGCGATTTACGAGCAGTACTTC.